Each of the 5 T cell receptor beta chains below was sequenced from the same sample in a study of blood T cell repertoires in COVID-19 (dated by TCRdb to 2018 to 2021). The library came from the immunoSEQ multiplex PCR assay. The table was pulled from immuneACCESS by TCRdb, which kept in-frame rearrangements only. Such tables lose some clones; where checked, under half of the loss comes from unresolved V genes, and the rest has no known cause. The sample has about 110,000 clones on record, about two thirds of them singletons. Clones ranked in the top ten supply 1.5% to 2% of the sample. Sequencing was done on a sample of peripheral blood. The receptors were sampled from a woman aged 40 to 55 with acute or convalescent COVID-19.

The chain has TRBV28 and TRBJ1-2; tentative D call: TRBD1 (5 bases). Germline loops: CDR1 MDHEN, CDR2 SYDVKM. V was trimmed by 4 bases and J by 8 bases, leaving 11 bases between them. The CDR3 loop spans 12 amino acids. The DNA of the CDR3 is TGTGCCAGCAGTTCAGGGTCGCGAGGCTACACCTTC. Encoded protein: CASSSGSRGYTF.

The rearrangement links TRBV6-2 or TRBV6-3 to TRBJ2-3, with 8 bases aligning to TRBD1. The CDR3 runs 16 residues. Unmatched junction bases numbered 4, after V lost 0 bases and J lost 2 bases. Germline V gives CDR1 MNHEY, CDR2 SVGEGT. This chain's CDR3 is CASSYSGTGPTDTQYF. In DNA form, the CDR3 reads TGTGCCAGCAGTTACTCTGGGACAGGACCCACAGATACGCAGTATTTT.

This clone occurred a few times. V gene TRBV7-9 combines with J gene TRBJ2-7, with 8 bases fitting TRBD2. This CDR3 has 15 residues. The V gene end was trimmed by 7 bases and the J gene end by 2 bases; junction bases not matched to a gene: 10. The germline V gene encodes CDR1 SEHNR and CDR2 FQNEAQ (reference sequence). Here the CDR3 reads CASKSPAGAAYEQYF. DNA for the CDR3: TGTGCCAGCAAATCCCCAGCGGGGGCCGCCTACGAGCAGTACTTC.

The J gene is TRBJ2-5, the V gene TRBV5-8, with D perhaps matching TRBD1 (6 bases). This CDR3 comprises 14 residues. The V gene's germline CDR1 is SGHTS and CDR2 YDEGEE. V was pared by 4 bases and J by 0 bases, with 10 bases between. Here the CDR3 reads CASSRGQNQETQYF. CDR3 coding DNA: TGTGCCAGCAGCCGAGGACAGAACCAAGAGACCCAGTACTTC.

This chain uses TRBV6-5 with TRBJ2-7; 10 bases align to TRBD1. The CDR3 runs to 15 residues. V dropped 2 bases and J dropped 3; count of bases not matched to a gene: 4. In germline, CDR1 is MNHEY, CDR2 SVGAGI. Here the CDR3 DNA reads TGTGCCAGCAGTTACAGGGACAGGGGAGGCTACGAGCAGTACTTC. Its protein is CASSYRDRGGYEQYF.